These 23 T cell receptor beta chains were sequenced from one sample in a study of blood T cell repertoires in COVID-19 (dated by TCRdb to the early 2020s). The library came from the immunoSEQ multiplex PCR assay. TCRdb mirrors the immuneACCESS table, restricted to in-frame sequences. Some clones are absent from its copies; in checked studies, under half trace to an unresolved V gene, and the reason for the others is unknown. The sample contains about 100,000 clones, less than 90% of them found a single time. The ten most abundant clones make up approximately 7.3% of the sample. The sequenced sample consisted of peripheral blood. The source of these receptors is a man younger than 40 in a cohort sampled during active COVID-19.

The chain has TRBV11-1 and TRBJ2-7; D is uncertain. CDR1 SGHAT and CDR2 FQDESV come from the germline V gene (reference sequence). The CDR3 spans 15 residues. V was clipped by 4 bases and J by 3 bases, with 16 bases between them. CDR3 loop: CASSSSTMGSYEQYF. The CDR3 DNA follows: TGTGCCAGCAGCTCGAGCACCATGGGCAGCTACGAGCAGTACTTC. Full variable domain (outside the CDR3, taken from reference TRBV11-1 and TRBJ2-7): EAEVAQSPRYKITEKSQAVAFWCDPISGHATLYWYRQILGQGPELLVQFQDESVVDDSQLPKDRFSAERLKGVDSTLKIQPAELGDSAMYLCASSSSTMGSYEQYFGPGTRLTVT.

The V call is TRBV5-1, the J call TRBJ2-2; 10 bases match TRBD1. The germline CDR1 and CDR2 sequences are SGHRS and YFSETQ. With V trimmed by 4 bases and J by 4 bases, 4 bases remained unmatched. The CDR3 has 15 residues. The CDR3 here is CASSPRTGGTGELFF. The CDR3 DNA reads TGCGCCAGCAGCCCCCGGACAGGGGGCACCGGGGAGCTGTTTTTT.

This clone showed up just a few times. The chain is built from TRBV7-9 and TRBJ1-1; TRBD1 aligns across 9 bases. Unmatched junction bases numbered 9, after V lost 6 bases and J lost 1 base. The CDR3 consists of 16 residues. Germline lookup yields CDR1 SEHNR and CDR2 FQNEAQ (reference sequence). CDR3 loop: CASSKITGGTNTEAFF. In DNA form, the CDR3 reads TGTGCCAGCAGTAAAATAACAGGGGGCACGAACACTGAAGCTTTCTTT. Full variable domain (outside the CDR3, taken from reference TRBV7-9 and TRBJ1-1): DTGVSQNPRHKITKRGQNVTFRCDPISEHNRLYWYRQTLGQGPEFLTYFQNEAQLEKSRLLSDRFSAERPKGSFSTLEIQRTEQGDSAMYLCASSKITGGTNTEAFFGQGTRLTVV.

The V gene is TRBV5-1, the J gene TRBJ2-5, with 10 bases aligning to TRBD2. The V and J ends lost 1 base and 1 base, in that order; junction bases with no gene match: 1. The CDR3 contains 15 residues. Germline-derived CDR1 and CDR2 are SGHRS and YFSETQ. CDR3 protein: CASSLIAGGQETQYF. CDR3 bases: TGCGCCAGCAGCTTGATAGCGGGGGGCCAAGAGACCCAGTACTTC.

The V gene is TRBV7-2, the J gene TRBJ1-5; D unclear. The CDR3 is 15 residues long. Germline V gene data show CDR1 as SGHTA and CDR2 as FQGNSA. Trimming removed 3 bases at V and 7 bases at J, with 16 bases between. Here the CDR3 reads CASSLGSAGKQPQHF. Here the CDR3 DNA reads TGTGCCAGCAGCTTGGGCTCTGCGGGAAAGCAGCCCCAGCATTTT.

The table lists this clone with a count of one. CDR3 protein: CAWTPRTGSVVYTF. The CDR3 bases are TGTGCCTGGACCCCAAGGACAGGCTCCGTTGTCTACACCTTC. V gene TRBV30 combines with J gene TRBJ1-2, with TRBD1 matching 7 bases. The CDR3 totals 14 residues. Germline V gene sequence: CDR1 GTSNPN, CDR2 SVGIG (reference sequence). The trim removed 4 bases at V and 10 bases at J, leaving 15 bases unmatched.

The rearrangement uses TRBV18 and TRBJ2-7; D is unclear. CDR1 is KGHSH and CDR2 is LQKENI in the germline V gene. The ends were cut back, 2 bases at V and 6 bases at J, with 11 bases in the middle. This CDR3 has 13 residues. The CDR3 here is CASSPSSRSEQYF. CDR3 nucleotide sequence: TGTGCCAGCTCACCATCCTCCCGGTCCGAGCAGTACTTC.

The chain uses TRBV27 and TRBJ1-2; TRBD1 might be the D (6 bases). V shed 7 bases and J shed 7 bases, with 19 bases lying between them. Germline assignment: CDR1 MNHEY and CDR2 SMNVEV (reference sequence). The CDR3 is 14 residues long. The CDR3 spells CASTGGAGDRGYTF. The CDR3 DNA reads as TGTGCCAGCACTGGGGGTGCAGGGGATCGTGGCTACACCTTC.

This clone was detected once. CDR3 sequence: CASSVGMGGTEAFF. As DNA, the CDR3 is TGTGCCAGCAGCGTAGGGATGGGGGGAACTGAAGCTTTCTTT. The chain couples TRBV9 to TRBJ1-1; D is possibly TRBD1 (5 bases). Looked up from germline, CDR1 is SGDLS and CDR2 is YYNGEE. This CDR3 contains 14 residues. The V end was cut by 0 bases, the J end by 5 bases, with 11 bases between.

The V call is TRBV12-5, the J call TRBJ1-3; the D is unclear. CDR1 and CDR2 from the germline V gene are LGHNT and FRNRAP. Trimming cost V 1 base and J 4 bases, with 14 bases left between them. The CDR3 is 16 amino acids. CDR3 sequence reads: CASGLDYGLPGNTIYF. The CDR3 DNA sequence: TGTGCTAGTGGTTTGGATTACGGACTCCCGGGAAACACCATATATTTT.

The CDR3 loop reads CASSSDRGFDTGELFF. CDR3 in DNA: TGTGCCAGCAGCTCCGACCGGGGGTTTGACACCGGGGAGCTGTTTTTT. The J gene is TRBJ2-2, the V gene TRBV11-2; D may be TRBD2 (6 bases). The germline gives CDR1 SGHAT, CDR2 FQNNGV. The ends were cut back, 4 bases at V and 3 bases at J, with 15 bases in the middle. The CDR3 is 16 amino acids.

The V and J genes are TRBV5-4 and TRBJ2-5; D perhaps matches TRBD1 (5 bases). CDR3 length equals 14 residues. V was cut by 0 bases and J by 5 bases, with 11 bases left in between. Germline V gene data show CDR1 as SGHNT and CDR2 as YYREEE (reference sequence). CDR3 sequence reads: CASSLVGVSETQYF. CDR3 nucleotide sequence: TGTGCCAGCAGCTTGGTAGGGGTTTCGGAGACCCAGTACTTC.

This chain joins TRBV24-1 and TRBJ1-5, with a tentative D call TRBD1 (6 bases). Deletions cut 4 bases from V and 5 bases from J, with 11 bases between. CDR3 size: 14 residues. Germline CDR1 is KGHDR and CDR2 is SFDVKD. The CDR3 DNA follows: TGTGCCACCAGTGACACAGGGAGAGATCAGCCCCAGCATTTT. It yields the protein CATSDTGRDQPQHF.

CDR3 sequence reads: CASSPGTGSQPQHF. Written as DNA, the CDR3 is TGTGCCAGCAGTCCCGGGACAGGGTCTCAGCCCCAGCATTTT. This chain joins TRBV6-5 and TRBJ1-5, with TRBD1 matching 9 bases. The CDR3 length is 14 residues. Germline assignment: CDR1 MNHEY and CDR2 SVGAGI. With V trimmed by 5 bases and J by 6 bases, 5 bases remained unmatched.

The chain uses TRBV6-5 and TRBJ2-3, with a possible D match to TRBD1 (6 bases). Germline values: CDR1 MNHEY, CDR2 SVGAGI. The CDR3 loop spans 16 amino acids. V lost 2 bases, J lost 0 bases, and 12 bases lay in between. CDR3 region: CASSYGGLRSTDTQYF. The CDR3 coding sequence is TGTGCCAGCAGTTACGGGGGCCTGCGAAGCACAGATACGCAGTATTTT.

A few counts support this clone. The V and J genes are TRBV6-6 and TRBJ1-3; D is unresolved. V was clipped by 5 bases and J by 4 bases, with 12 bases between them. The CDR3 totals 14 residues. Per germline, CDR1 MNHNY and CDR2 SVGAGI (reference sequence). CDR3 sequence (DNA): TGTGCCAGCAGTACACCCGAGGCCGGAAACACCATATATTTT. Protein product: CASSTPEAGNTIYF.

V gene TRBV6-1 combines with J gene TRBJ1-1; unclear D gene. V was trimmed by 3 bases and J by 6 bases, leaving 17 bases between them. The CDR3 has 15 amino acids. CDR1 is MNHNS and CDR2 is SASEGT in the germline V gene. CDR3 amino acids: CASSEMGREGAEAFF. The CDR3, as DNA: TGTGCCAGCAGTGAGATGGGCCGGGAGGGAGCTGAAGCTTTCTTT.

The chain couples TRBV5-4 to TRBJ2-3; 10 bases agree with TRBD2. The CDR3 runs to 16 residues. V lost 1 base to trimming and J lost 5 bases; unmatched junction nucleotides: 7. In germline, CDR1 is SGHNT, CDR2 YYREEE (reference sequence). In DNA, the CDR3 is TGTGCCAGCAGCTTGAGGCTAGCGGGGGCCGGAGATACGCAGTATTTT. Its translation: CASSLRLAGAGDTQYF.

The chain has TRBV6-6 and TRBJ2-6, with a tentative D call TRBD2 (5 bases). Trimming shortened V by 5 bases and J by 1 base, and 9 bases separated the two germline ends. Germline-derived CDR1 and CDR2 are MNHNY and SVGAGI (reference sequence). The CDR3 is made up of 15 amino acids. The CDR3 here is CASSSRGSGANVLTF. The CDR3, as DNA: TGTGCCAGCAGTAGCCGCGGGTCTGGGGCCAACGTCCTGACTTTC.

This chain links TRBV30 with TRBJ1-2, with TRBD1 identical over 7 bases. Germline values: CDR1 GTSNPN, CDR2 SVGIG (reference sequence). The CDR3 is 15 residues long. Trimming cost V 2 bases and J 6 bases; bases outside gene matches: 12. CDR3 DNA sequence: TGTGCCTGGAGTATCGCCCCGGGACAGTCGAATGGCTACACCTTC. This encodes CAWSIAPGQSNGYTF.

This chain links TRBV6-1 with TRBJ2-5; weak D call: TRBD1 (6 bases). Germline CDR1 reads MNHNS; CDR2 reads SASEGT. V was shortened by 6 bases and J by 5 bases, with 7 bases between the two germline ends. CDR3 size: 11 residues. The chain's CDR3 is CASSQGETQYF. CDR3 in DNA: TGTGCCAGCAGCCAGGGGGAGACCCAGTACTTC.

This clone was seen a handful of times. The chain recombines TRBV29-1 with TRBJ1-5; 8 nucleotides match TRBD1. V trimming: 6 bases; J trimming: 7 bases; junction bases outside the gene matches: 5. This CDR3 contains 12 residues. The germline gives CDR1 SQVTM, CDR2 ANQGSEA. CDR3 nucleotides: TGCAGCGTAAAACAGGGGGACCAGCCCCAGCATTTT. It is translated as CSVKQGDQPQHF.

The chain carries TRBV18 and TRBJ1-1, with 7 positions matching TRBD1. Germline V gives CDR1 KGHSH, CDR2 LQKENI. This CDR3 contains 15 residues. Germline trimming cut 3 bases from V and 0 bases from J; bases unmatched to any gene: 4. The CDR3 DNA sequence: TGTGCCAGCTCACCGGGACAGACCATGAACACTGAAGCTTTCTTT. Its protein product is CASSPGQTMNTEAFF. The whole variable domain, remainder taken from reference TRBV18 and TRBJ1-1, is NAGVMQNPRHLVRRRGQEARLRCSPMKGHSHVYWYRQLPEEGLKFMVYLQKENIIDESGMPKERFSAEFPKEGPSILRIQQVVRGDSAAYFCASSPGQTMNTEAFFGQGTRLTVV.